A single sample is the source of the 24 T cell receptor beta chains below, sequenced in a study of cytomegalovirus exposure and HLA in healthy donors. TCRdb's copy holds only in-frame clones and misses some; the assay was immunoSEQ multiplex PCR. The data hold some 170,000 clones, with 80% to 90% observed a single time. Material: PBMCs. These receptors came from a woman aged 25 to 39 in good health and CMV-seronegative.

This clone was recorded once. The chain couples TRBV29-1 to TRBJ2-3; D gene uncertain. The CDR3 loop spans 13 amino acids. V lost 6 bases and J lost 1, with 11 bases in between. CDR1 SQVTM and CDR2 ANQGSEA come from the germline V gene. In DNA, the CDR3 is TGCAGCGTGGGCCAGGCTGGCACAGATACGCAGTATTTT. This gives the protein CSVGQAGTDTQYF.

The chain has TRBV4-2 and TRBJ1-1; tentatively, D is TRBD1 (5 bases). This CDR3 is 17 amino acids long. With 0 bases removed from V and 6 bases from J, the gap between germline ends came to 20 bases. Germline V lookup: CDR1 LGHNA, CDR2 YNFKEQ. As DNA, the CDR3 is TGTGCCAGCAGCCAAGATCTGAATAGCAGGGCACCCCCTGAAGCTTTCTTT. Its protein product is CASSQDLNSRAPPEAFF.

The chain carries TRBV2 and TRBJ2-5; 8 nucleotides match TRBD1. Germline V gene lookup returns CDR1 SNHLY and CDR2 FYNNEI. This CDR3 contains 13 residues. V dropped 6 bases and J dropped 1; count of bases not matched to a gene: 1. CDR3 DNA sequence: TGTGCCAGCAGAACAGGGGGCCAAGAGACCCAGTACTTC. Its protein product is CASRTGGQETQYF.

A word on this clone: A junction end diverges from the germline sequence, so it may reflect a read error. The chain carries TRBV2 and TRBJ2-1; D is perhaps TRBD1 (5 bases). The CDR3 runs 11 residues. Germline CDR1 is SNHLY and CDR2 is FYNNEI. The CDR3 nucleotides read TGTGCCAGCAGTAAGACAGATGATCAGTTCTTC. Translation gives CASSKTDDQFF.

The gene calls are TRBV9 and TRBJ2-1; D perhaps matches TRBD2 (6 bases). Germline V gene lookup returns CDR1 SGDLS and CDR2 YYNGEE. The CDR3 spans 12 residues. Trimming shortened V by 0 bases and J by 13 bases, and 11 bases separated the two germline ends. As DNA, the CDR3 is TGTGCCAGCAGCGTAGGTCGCGGGGCACAGTTCTTC. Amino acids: CASSVGRGAQFF.

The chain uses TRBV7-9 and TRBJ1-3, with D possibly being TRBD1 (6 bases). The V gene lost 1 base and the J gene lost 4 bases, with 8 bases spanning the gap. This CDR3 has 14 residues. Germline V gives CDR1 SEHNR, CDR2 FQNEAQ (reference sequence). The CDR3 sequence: CASSLEGHGNTIYF. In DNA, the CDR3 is TGTGCCAGCAGCTTAGAGGGACACGGAAACACCATATATTTT.

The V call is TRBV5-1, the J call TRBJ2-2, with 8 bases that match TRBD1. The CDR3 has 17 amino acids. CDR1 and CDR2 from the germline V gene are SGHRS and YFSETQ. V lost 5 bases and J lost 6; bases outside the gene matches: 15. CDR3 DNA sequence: TGCGCCAGCAGGTCCACCCCGGACCGGGACAGGTCCGGGGAGCTGTTTTTT. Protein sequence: CASRSTPDRDRSGELFF. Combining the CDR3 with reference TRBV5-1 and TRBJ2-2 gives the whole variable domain KAGVTQTPRYLIKTRGQQVTLSCSPISGHRSVSWYQQTPGQGLQFLFEYFSETQRNKGNFPGRFSGRQFSNSRSEMNVSTLELGDSALYLCASRSTPDRDRSGELFFGEGSRLTVL.

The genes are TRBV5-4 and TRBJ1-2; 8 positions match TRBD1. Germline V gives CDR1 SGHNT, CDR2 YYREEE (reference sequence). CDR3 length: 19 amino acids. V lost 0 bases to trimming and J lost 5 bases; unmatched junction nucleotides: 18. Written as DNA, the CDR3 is TGTGCCAGCAGCTTGGCCAGCCCTACTGGACAGGGAGGAAATTATGGCTACACCTTC. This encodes CASSLASPTGQGGNYGYTF. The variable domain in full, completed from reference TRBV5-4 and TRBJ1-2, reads ETGVTQSPTHLIKTRGQQVTLRCSSQSGHNTVSWYQQALGQGPQFIFQYYREEENGRGNFPPRFSGLQFPNYSSELNVNALELDDSALYLCASSLASPTGQGGNYGYTFGSGTRLTVV.

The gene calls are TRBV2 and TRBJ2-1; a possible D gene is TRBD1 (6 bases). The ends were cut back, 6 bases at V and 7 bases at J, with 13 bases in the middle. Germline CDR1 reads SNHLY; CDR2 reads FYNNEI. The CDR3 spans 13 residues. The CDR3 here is CASRSTGENEQFF. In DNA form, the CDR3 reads TGTGCCAGCAGGTCGACAGGCGAGAATGAGCAGTTCTTC.

The CDR3 DNA sequence: TGTGCCAGCAGCTTAGTTTCGTACGAGCAGTACTTC. Protein sequence: CASSLVSYEQYF. This chain links TRBV7-6 with TRBJ2-7; no clear D gene. Germline assignment: CDR1 SGHVS and CDR2 FNYEAQ. CDR3 length: 12 amino acids. Trimming removed 1 base at V and 4 bases at J, with 5 bases between.

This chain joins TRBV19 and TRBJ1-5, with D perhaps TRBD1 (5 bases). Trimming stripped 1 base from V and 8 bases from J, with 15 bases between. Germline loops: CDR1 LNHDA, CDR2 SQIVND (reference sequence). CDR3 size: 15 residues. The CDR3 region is CASSIVVAGFEPQHF. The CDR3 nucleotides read TGTGCCAGTAGTATAGTAGTAGCAGGGTTTGAGCCCCAGCATTTT.

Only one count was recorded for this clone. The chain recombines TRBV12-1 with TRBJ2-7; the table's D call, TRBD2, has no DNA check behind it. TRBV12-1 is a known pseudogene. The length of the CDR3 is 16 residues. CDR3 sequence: CASSFRWRGRTYEQYF. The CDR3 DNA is TGTGCCAGCAGCTTTAGGTGGAGGGGCCGAACCTACGAGCAGTACTTC.

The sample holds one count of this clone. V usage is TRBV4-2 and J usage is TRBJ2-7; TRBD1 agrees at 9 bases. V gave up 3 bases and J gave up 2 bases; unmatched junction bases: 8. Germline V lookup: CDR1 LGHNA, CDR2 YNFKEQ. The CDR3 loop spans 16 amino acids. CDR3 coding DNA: TGTGCCAGCAGCCAGACGACCGGGACAGGGCCCTACGAGCAGTACTTC. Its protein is CASSQTTGTGPYEQYF.

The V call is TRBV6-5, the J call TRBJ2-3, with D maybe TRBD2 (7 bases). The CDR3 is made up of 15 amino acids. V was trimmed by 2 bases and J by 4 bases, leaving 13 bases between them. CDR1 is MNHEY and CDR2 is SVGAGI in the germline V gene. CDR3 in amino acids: CASSYGGARADTQYF. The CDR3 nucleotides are TGTGCCAGCAGTTACGGGGGGGCTAGGGCAGATACGCAGTATTTT.

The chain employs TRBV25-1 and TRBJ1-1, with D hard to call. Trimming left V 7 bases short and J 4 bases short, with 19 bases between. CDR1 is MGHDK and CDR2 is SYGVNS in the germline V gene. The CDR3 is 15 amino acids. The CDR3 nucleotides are TGTGCCAGCACTCGCACATTGTCGGGGAGCACTGAAGCTTTCTTT. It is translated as CASTRTLSGSTEAFF.

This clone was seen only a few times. The CDR3 here is CASSFDGQPNQPQHF. CDR3 nucleotides: TGCGCCAGCAGCTTTGATGGACAGCCCAATCAGCCCCAGCATTTT. The V and J genes are TRBV5-1 and TRBJ1-5, with D possibly TRBD1 on 6 matching bases. Looked up from germline, CDR1 is SGHRS and CDR2 is YFSETQ. V lost 2 bases, J lost 3 bases, and 12 bases lay in between. This CDR3 spans 15 amino acids. The complete variable domain, with remaining parts taken from reference TRBV5-1 and TRBJ1-5, reads KAGVTQTPRYLIKTRGQQVTLSCSPISGHRSVSWYQQTPGQGLQFLFEYFSETQRNKGNFPGRFSGRQFSNSRSEMNVSTLELGDSALYLCASSFDGQPNQPQHFGDGTRLSIL.

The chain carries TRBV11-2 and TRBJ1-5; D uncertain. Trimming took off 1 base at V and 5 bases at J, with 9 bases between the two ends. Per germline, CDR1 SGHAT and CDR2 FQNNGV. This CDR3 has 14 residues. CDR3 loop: CASSLGQAYQPQHF. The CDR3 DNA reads TGTGCCAGCAGCTTAGGCCAGGCGTATCAGCCCCAGCATTTT.

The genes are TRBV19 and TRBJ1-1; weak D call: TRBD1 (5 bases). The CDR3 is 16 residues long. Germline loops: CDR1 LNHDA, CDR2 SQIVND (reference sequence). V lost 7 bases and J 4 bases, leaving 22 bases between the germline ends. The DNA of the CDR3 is TGTGCCAGTACTAAAGCAGGCCCAGGGAGGGGCACTGAAGCTTTCTTT. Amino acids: CASTKAGPGRGTEAFF.

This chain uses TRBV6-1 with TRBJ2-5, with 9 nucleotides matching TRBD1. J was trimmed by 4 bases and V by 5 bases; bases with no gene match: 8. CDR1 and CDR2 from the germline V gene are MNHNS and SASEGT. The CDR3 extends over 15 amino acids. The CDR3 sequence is CASSSWDRVGETQYF. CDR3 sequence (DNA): TGTGCCAGCAGTTCGTGGGACAGGGTAGGAGAGACCCAGTACTTC.

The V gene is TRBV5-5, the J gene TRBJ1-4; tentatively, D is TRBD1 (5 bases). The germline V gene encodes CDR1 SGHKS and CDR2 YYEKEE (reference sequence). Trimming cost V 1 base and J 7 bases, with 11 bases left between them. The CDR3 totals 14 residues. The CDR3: CASSLYGGREKLFF. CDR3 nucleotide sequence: TGTGCCAGCAGCTTGTACGGGGGTCGTGAAAAACTGTTTTTT.

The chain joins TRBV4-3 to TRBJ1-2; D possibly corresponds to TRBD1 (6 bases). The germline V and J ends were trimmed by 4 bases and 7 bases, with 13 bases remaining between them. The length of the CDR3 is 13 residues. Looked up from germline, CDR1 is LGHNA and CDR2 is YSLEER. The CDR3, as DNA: TGCGCCAGCAGCCTGTACCAGGGGACTGGCTACACCTTC. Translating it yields CASSLYQGTGYTF.

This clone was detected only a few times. The CDR3 protein is CAWIEADTQYF. CDR3 DNA sequence: TGTGCCTGGATTGAGGCAGATACGCAGTATTTT. This chain joins TRBV30 and TRBJ2-3; D remains unclear. The CDR3 is 11 amino acids. V was trimmed by 4 bases and J by 4 bases, leaving 6 bases between them. Germline V gene data show CDR1 as GTSNPN and CDR2 as SVGIG (reference sequence).

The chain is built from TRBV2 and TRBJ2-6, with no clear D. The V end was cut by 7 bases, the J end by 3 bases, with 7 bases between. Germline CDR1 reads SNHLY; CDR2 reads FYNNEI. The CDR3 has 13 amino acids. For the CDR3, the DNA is TGTGCCAGCACATCGGTTGGGGCCAACGTCCTGACTTTC. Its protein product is CASTSVGANVLTF.

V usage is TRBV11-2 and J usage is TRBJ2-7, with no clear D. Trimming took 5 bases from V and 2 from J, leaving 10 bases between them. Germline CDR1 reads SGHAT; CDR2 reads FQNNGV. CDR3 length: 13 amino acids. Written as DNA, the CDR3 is TGTGCCAGCAGCCAGACATCAACCTACGAGCAGTACTTC. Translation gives CASSQTSTYEQYF.